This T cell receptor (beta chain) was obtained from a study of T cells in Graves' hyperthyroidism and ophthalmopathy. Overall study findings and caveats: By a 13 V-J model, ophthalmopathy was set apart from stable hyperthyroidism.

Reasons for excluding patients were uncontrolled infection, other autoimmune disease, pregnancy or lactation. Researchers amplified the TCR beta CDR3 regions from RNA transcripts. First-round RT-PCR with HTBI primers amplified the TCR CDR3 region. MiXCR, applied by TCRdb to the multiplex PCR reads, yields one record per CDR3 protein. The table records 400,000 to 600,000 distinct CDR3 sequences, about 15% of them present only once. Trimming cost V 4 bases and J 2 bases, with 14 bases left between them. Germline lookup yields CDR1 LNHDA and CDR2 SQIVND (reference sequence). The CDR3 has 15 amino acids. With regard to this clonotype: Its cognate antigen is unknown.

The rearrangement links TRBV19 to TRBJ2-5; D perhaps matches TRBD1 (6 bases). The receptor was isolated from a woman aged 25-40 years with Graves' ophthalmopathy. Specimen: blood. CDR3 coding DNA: TGTGCCAGTAGTACGCGTCGGACAGCACAAGAGACCCAGTACTTC. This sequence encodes CASSTRRTAQETQYF.